The clone carrying this TCR beta chain was detected many times. Its antigen is not identified. The V end was cut by 6 bases, the J end by 5 bases, with 11 bases between. The CDR3 covers 12 residues. Documented time point: patch test 2, 6 weeks after DPC sensitization. Specified treatment: therapeutic diphenylcyclopropenone sensitization with weekly scalp DPC. The starting material, unfractionated whole blood, was used for total RNA extraction. From the RACE reads, TCRdb called clonotypes with MiXCR, one entry per CDR3 protein. This repertoire shows approximately 97,000 distinct CDR3 sequences, over 9.5% found once; its top ten account for 2.5% to 4%. This sample is drawn from a study of human T cells and chemical hapten exposure. Study-level results: TCRs above 1 in 1000 frequency stayed constant with DPC sensitization.

This chain joins TRBV12-3 or TRBV12-4 and TRBJ2-7; D possibly corresponds to TRBD1 (6 bases). The source material was whole blood, sampled in connection with sensitization to the hapten diphenylcyclopropenone (DPC). The receptor comes from a woman in her 40s with alopecia areata. Some clones in this sample may be carry-over from other donors' samples. Here the CDR3 DNA reads TGTGCCAGCAGAAAAGGACAGAACGAGCAGTACTTC. Protein: CASRKGQNEQYF.